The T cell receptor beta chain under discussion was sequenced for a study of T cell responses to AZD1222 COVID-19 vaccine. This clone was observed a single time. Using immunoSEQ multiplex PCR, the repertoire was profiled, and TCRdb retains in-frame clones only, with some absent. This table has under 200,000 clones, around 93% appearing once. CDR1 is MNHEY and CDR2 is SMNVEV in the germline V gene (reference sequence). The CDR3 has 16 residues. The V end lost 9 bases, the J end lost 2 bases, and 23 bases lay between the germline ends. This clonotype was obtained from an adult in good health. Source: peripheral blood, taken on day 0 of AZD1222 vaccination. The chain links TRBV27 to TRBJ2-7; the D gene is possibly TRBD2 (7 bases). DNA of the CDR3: TGTGCCAGAAATAGGGGGGGCAGGGGCTCAACCTACGAGCAGTACTTC. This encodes CARNRGGRGSTYEQYF.